The rows below give T cell receptor beta chains drawn from one sample of a study of CD8 T cells in Susac syndrome. TCRdb recomputed calls from the immunoSEQ multiplex PCR reads with MiXCR, one row per CDR3 protein. This sample has fewer than 200,000 distinct CDR3 sequences, with under 95% found just once. The sequenced sample was CD4+ T cells from PBMCs. The receptor set was obtained from a human donor with Susac syndrome. CDR3s include the opening cysteine and the closing phenylalanine or tryptophan. The D gene is left open where the match is weak. For some rows the clone size is stated as once, few or many, or as a class when expanded; others skip it.

clone size: NA
V gene: TRBV18
D gene: TRBD2
J gene: TRBJ2-6
CDR3 protein: CASSPSREGNVLTF
CDR3 DNA: TGTGCCAGCTCACCTTCCCGGGAGGGCAACGTCCTGACTTTC

clone size: NA
V gene: TRBV10-3
D gene: TRBD1
J gene: TRBJ1-5
CDR3 protein: CAISESRGQGNQPQHF
CDR3 DNA: TGTGCCATCAGTGAGTCAAGGGGGCAGGGGAATCAGCCCCAGCATTTT

clone size: NA
V gene: TRBV9
D gene: TRBD1
J gene: TRBJ1-1
CDR3 protein: CASSVMDRAEAFF
CDR3 DNA: TGTGCCAGCAGCGTAATGGACAGGGCAGAGGCTTTCTTT

clone size: NA
V gene: TRBV15
D gene: NA
J gene: TRBJ1-2
CDR3 protein: CATSRDNDGYGYTF
CDR3 DNA: TGTGCCACCAGCAGAGATAACGACGGCTATGGCTACACCTTC

clone size: NA
V gene: TRBV20-1
D gene: TRBD1
J gene: TRBJ1-3
CDR3 protein: CSARIPGGSPGNTIYF
CDR3 DNA: TGCAGTGCTAGAATCCCAGGGGGTTCCCCTGGAAACACCATATATTTT

clone size: once
V gene: TRBV24-1
D gene: NA
J gene: TRBJ2-6
CDR3 protein: CATSDETPGAGANVLTF
CDR3 DNA: TGTGCCACCAGTGACGAAACCCCAGGGGCTGGGGCCAACGTCCTGACTTTC

clone size: NA
V gene: TRBV9
D gene: TRBD2
J gene: TRBJ2-2
CDR3 protein: CASSPGGNTGELFF
CDR3 DNA: TGTGCCAGCAGCCCGGGGGGGAACACCGGGGAGCTGTTTTTT

clone size: NA
V gene: TRBV15
D gene: NA
J gene: TRBJ1-4
CDR3 protein: CATGRAGSNEKLFF
CDR3 DNA: TGTGCCACCGGCAGAGCCGGGAGTAATGAAAAACTGTTTTTT

clone size: NA
V gene: TRBV9
D gene: NA
J gene: TRBJ2-5
CDR3 protein: CASSGGGRETQYF
CDR3 DNA: TGTGCCAGCAGCGGGGGAGGAAGGGAGACCCAGTACTTC

clone size: NA
V gene: TRBV27
D gene: TRBD2
J gene: TRBJ2-7
CDR3 protein: CATARAGTSGSYEQYF
CDR3 DNA: TGTGCCACCGCACGAGCCGGGACTAGCGGTTCCTACGAGCAGTACTTC

clone size: NA
V gene: TRBV24-1
D gene: NA
J gene: TRBJ2-3
CDR3 protein: CATSTTTDTQYF
CDR3 DNA: TGTGCCACCAGTACTACGACAGATACGCAGTATTTT

clone size: NA
V gene: TRBV9
D gene: NA
J gene: TRBJ2-7
CDR3 protein: CASSVEGRPSYEQYF
CDR3 DNA: TGTGCCAGCAGCGTAGAGGGTCGGCCGAGCTACGAGCAGTACTTC

clone size: NA
V gene: TRBV4-1
D gene: NA
J gene: TRBJ2-1
CDR3 protein: CASSQDRHREQFF
CDR3 DNA: TGCGCCAGCAGCCAAGATAGACATCGCGAGCAGTTCTTC

clone size: once
V gene: TRBV20-1
D gene: TRBD1
J gene: TRBJ2-5
CDR3 protein: CSASQPTGRQETQYF
CDR3 DNA: TGCAGTGCTAGTCAACCGACAGGGCGGCAAGAGACCCAGTACTTC

clone size: once
V gene: TRBV20-1
D gene: NA
J gene: TRBJ2-6
CDR3 protein: CSARDRRGGFSGANVLTF
CDR3 DNA: TGCAGTGCTAGAGATCGAAGGGGGGGCTTTTCTGGGGCCAACGTCCTGACTTTC

clone size: NA
V gene: TRBV20-1
D gene: TRBD2
J gene: TRBJ2-1
CDR3 protein: CSAASGATNNEQFF
CDR3 DNA: TGCAGTGCTGCTAGCGGGGCCACCAACAATGAGCAGTTCTTC

clone size: NA
V gene: TRBV5-4
D gene: TRBD2
J gene: TRBJ2-7
CDR3 protein: CASSLDGGGRRGEQYF
CDR3 DNA: TGTGCCAGCAGCTTGGACGGCGGGGGGCGGAGGGGCGAGCAGTACTTC

clone size: NA
V gene: TRBV5-1
D gene: TRBD1
J gene: TRBJ2-6
CDR3 protein: CASSLFRDRAGANVLTF
CDR3 DNA: TGCGCCAGCAGCCTCTTCCGGGACAGGGCTGGGGCCAACGTCCTGACTTTC

clone size: NA
V gene: TRBV4-3
D gene: NA
J gene: TRBJ1-1
CDR3 protein: CASSLWRMNTEAFF
CDR3 DNA: TGCGCCAGCAGCCTGTGGAGAATGAACACTGAAGCTTTCTTT

clone size: NA
V gene: TRBV30
D gene: TRBD1
J gene: TRBJ2-3
CDR3 protein: CAWVGQGRADTQYF
CDR3 DNA: TGTGCCTGGGTAGGACAGGGTAGAGCAGATACGCAGTATTTT

clone size: NA
V gene: TRBV20-1
D gene: NA
J gene: TRBJ1-2
CDR3 protein: CSARVNSKGGYTF
CDR3 DNA: TGCAGTGCTAGAGTTAATTCAAAGGGGGGCTACACCTTC

clone size: NA
V gene: TRBV6-5
D gene: TRBD2
J gene: TRBJ2-1
CDR3 protein: CASSYLPGGPSYNEQFF
CDR3 DNA: TGTGCCAGCAGTTACTTACCGGGGGGGCCTAGCTACAATGAGCAGTTCTTC

clone size: NA
V gene: TRBV18
D gene: NA
J gene: TRBJ2-1
CDR3 protein: CASSPRASSSYNEQFF
CDR3 DNA: TGTGCCAGCTCACCAAGGGCATCCAGCTCCTACAATGAGCAGTTCTTC

clone size: NA
V gene: TRBV9
D gene: TRBD1
J gene: TRBJ1-4
CDR3 protein: CASSVEGQGDEKLFF
CDR3 DNA: TGTGCCAGCAGCGTAGAAGGACAGGGTGACGAAAAACTGTTTTTT

clone size: NA
V gene: TRBV11-2
D gene: NA
J gene: TRBJ1-2
CDR3 protein: CASSSGDGVYGYTF
CDR3 DNA: TGTGCCAGCAGCAGCGGGGACGGCGTCTATGGCTACACCTTC

clone size: NA
V gene: TRBV2
D gene: NA
J gene: TRBJ2-5
CDR3 protein: CASSASRETQYF
CDR3 DNA: TGTGCCAGCAGTGCTAGCAGGGAGACCCAGTACTTC

clone size: NA
V gene: TRBV18
D gene: NA
J gene: TRBJ2-1
CDR3 protein: CASSPPQLYNEQFF
CDR3 DNA: TGTGCCAGCTCACCACCCCAGCTATACAATGAGCAGTTCTTC

clone size: NA
V gene: TRBV5-1
D gene: NA
J gene: TRBJ2-5
CDR3 protein: CASSLGSLGETQYF
CDR3 DNA: TGCGCCAGCAGCTTGGGCAGCCTCGGGGAGACCCAGTACTTC

clone size: NA
V gene: TRBV6-2/TRBV6-3
D gene: NA
J gene: TRBJ2-6
CDR3 protein: CASNIHSGANVLTF
CDR3 DNA: TGTGCCAGCAATATCCACTCTGGGGCCAACGTCCTGACTTTC